This T cell receptor (beta chain) was found in a study of blood T cell repertoires in COVID-19 (TCRdb year 2020). Broadly, across the study: Collaborator samples came from the United States, Italy and Spain and covered acute and convalescent phases of COVID-19. The material from the prospective study consisted of cDNA or gDNA derived from T cells, B-cell-depleted T cells, or PBMCs. Where available, HLA class I and class II types were obtained from metadata supplied by the sample provider rather than from assay-based typing. A freely available public database, intended as a resource for researchers studying the immune response to SARS-CoV-2, is where the repertoires were released. Samples were obtained from the ongoing ImmuneRACE study (first 160 participants) and from over a thousand subjects provided by 6 global collaborators. Sample metadata almost always included a de-identified subject ID, COVID-19 status, age in years and sex. Deeply sampled blood TCRbeta repertoires from subjects exposed to, actively infected with, or recovered from COVID-19 were included in the dataset.

CDR3 length: 14 amino acids, cysteine to phenylalanine. Just the 42-base CDR3 DNA is kept, in frame starting at base 1. CDR1 is given as SGHVS and CDR2 as FQNEAQ, both from the germline V gene. V gives up 1 base and J gives up 4 bases, and the segment between their germline ends measures 10 bases. At one collaborating source in Seattle, patients were enrolled during active infection and were followed longitudinally through the course of disease. Whole blood was collected in K2EDTA tubes by collaborating institutions according to the institutions' own protocols. Collaborator samples were shipped for TCRbeta analysis as frozen whole blood, isolated PBMCs, or DNA extracted from either sample type. This clone was counted once. Its antigen specificity is not known. Base qualities are not at hand, and no much larger clone is one base apart. TCRbeta CDR3 regions were amplified from genomic DNA using the immunoSEQ Assay, a bias-controlled multiplex PCR. The published analysis was carried out like this. The number of nucleated cells in each sample was estimated from the amplification of reference gene primers within the assay. To quantify the absolute abundance of each unique TCRbeta CDR3 rearrangement, sequence reads were collapsed and filtered. For each sample, productive Simpson clonality was calculated as the square root of Simpson's diversity index across productive rearrangements. This immuneACCESS table, as held by TCRdb, lists in-frame sequences with V and J called but not all clones. Of the missing ones, under half trace to an unresolved V gene in checked studies; the others have no known cause. V and J calls and clone size come straight from that table; D and trimming were deduced from the DNA. The sample table records fewer than 80,000 clones; 70% to 90% of these occur just once. In total, the top ten clones hold 5.5% to 7% of the sample.

The paper's findings and limits, for the study overall: How much clinical and demographic metadata was included differed by source and by participant, and the metadata was provided uncurated.

The sample consisted of peripheral blood. This sequence uses TRBV7-8 and TRBJ1-2; the D gene cannot be named for sure. The clonotype originates from a man older than 75 with COVID-19, enrolled during active disease. The DNA is TGTGCCAGCAGCTTAGGGGCAGTCCCCTATGGCTACACCTTC. Its coded protein is CASSLGAVPYGYTF.